The 24 T cell receptor beta chains in this list originate from one sample, sequenced in a study of T cell responses to AZD1222 COVID-19 vaccine. Assay used: immunoSEQ multiplex PCR; TCRdb lists only in-frame clones, some missing. The repertoire holds approximately 150,000 clones, with roughly nine tenths as singletons. This sample comprised peripheral blood, obtained on day 0 of AZD1222 vaccination. These receptors all stem from an adult in good health.

The chain has TRBV11-2 and TRBJ2-7, with a possible D match to TRBD1 (6 bases). The germline CDR1 and CDR2 sequences are SGHAT and FQNNGV. V shed 1 base and J shed 3 bases, with 7 bases lying between them. CDR3 length equals 13 residues. The CDR3 DNA sequence: TGTGCCAGCAGCTTAGGGGACAACTACGAGCAGTACTTC. It is translated as CASSLGDNYEQYF.

The rearrangement links TRBV4-1 to TRBJ1-2, with 9 nucleotides matching TRBD1. Germline loops: CDR1 MGHRA, CDR2 YSYEKL. This CDR3 contains 14 residues. J gave up 8 bases and V 3 bases, and 7 bases lay outside the gene matches. Here the CDR3 DNA reads TGCGCCAGCAGCCAGCTACAGGGGGCGGGGGGCTACACCTTC. Protein sequence: CASSQLQGAGGYTF.

The CDR3 nucleotides are TGTGCCAGCAGTTACTCGGGGGGGAACTCCTATGGCTACACCTTC. Its translation is CASSYSGGNSYGYTF. The chain joins TRBV6-5 to TRBJ1-2; tentatively, D is TRBD1 (5 bases). The CDR3 loop spans 15 amino acids. The V gene's germline CDR1 is MNHEY and CDR2 SVGAGI. V was cut by 0 bases and J by 4 bases, with 12 bases left in between.

The chain employs TRBV10-3 and TRBJ1-1; the match to TRBD1 covers 8 bases. Germline V lookup: CDR1 ENHRY, CDR2 SYGVKD. The CDR3 has 13 amino acids. The junction had 3 bases not matched to a gene; V was cut back by 6 bases and J by 3 bases. In DNA, the CDR3 is TGTGCCATCAGGAACAGGGGGGACACTGAAGCTTTCTTT. As protein: CAIRNRGDTEAFF.

To note about this clone: Other DNA sequences in this specimen translate into the identical CDR3. This chain links TRBV15 with TRBJ2-1; D uncertain. Per the germline V gene, CDR1 is LNHNV and CDR2 is YYDKDF (reference sequence). The CDR3 contains 14 residues. The ends were cut back, 0 bases at V and 7 bases at J, with 10 bases in the middle. The DNA of the CDR3 is TGTGCCACCAGCAGAGATAGGCGACGGAATGAGCAGTTCTTC. This translates into CATSRDRRRNEQFF.

In nucleotides, the CDR3 is TGTGCCAGCAGTTCGGGACAAGGGGATGGCTACACCTTC. Amino acids: CASSSGQGDGYTF. The J gene is TRBJ1-2, the V gene TRBV28, with a tentative D call TRBD1 (6 bases). CDR3 length: 13 residues. Trimming cost V 4 bases and J 6 bases, with 12 bases left between them. Germline loops: CDR1 MDHEN, CDR2 SYDVKM.

This clone was observed a handful of times. The DNA of the CDR3 is TGTGCCAGCAGCTGGCTGGGGGACTCTGGGGCCAACGTCCTGACTTTC. The encoded protein is CASSWLGDSGANVLTF. The rearrangement uses TRBV3-1 (or the pseudogene TRBV3-2) and TRBJ2-6; tentatively, D is TRBD1 or TRBD2 (5 bases each). This CDR3 spans 16 amino acids. V was clipped by 5 bases and J by 0 bases, with 11 bases between them. Per germline, CDR1 LGHDT and CDR2 YNNKEL (reference sequence).

The V and J genes are TRBV4-3 and TRBJ2-5; D perhaps matches TRBD2 (7 bases). This CDR3 region has 15 residues. Between the trimmed V and J ends, which lost 0 bases and 4 bases, there was a span of 12 bases. Germline CDR1 LGHNA, CDR2 YSLEER. CDR3 sequence reads: CASSQDLGGGETQYF. CDR3 coding DNA: TGCGCCAGCAGCCAAGATTTAGGGGGGGGAGAGACCCAGTACTTC.

The chain carries TRBV11-1 and TRBJ2-3; 9 bases are a match to TRBD1. Germline CDR1 and CDR2: SGHAT and FQDESV (reference sequence). This CDR3 is 16 amino acids long. V lost 5 bases, J lost 3 bases, and 9 bases stayed unmatched. The CDR3 DNA sequence: TGTGCCAGCAGCCCGTCGGACAGGGGAGGAACAGATACGCAGTATTTT. It translates to CASSPSDRGGTDTQYF.

With respect to this clone: The sample has other DNA sequences that encode this CDR3 too. This chain links TRBV5-6 with TRBJ1-1; 8 nucleotides agree with TRBD1. The V gene's germline CDR1 is SGHDT and CDR2 YYEEEE. CDR3 length: 14 amino acids. V was clipped by 4 bases and J by 4 bases; unmatched bases: 6. CDR3 amino acids: CASSPPGGGTEAFF. For the CDR3, the DNA is TGTGCCAGCAGCCCTCCAGGGGGCGGCACTGAAGCTTTCTTT.

The genes are TRBV6-6 and TRBJ2-1, with 8 bases fitting TRBD2. CDR3 length: 16 amino acids. The ends lost 5 bases at V and 3 bases at J; junction bases unmatched: 9. Per germline, CDR1 MNHNY and CDR2 SVGAGI (reference sequence). CDR3 DNA: TGTGCCAGCAGTCAGGAGCGGGGGAACCTCTACAATGAGCAGTTCTTC. Translating it yields CASSQERGNLYNEQFF.

The rearrangement uses TRBV25-1 and TRBJ2-5; the D is unclear. From germline, CDR1 is MGHDK and CDR2 SYGVNS. Trimming shortened V by 3 bases and J by 0 bases, and 5 bases separated the two germline ends. This CDR3 comprises 13 residues. CDR3 loop: CASSEYHQETQYF. In nucleotides, the CDR3 is TGTGCCAGCAGTGAGTACCACCAAGAGACCCAGTACTTC.

J is TRBJ2-2 and V is TRBV9; maybe TRBD1 (6 bases). This CDR3 is 15 amino acids long. Germline lookup yields CDR1 SGDLS and CDR2 YYNGEE. Deletions cut 3 bases from V and 7 bases from J, with 16 bases between. CDR3 protein: CASSDRVESDGELFF. CDR3 in DNA: TGTGCCAGCAGCGACAGGGTGGAGTCGGACGGGGAGCTGTTTTTT.

The CDR3 is CASRPAGSGANVLTF. CDR3 DNA: TGTGCCAGCAGACCAGCGGGCTCTGGGGCCAACGTCCTGACTTTC. The chain carries TRBV11-1 and TRBJ2-6; possible D gene TRBD2, 6 bases. Looked up from germline, CDR1 is SGHAT and CDR2 is FQDESV (reference sequence). There are 15 residues in the CDR3. The ends were cut back, 6 bases at V and 0 bases at J, with 9 bases in the middle.

This clone was picked up one time. The chain links TRBV12-3 or TRBV12-4 to TRBJ2-7; 7 bases are a match to TRBD2. The CDR3 covers 13 residues. Unmatched junction bases numbered 3, after V lost 4 bases and J lost 3 bases. CDR3 bases: TGTGCCAGCAGTTGGGGGAGGGGCTACGAGCAGTACTTC. Protein product: CASSWGRGYEQYF.

In this sample, this clone turned up once. The chain employs TRBV3-1 (or the pseudogene TRBV3-2) and TRBJ1-3; no clear D gene. The CDR3 contains 16 residues. Germline V gene sequence: CDR1 LGHDT, CDR2 YNNKEL (reference sequence). Between the trimmed V and J ends, which lost 2 bases and 3 bases, there was a span of 14 bases. The CDR3 protein is CASSQIGFVDGNTIYF. CDR3 in DNA: TGTGCCAGCAGCCAAATCGGGTTCGTAGATGGAAACACCATATATTTT.

The gene calls are TRBV2 and TRBJ1-5, with no clear D. CDR1 is SNHLY and CDR2 is FYNNEI in the germline V gene. The V end was cut by 1 base, the J end by 6 bases, with 13 bases between. The CDR3 has 15 amino acids. Written as DNA, the CDR3 is TGTGCCAGCAGTGAAGTACGAGAAGGCGGTCAGCCCCAGCATTTT. Translation gives CASSEVREGGQPQHF.

In DNA form, the CDR3 reads TGTGCCAGCAGCCTGGACAGGGAGGGAGATACGCAGTATTTT. Its protein product is CASSLDREGDTQYF. The chain couples TRBV7-9 to TRBJ2-3, with TRBD1 as a possible D gene (8 bases). Germline V gives CDR1 SEHNR, CDR2 FQNEAQ (reference sequence). The CDR3 has 14 residues. V gave up 5 bases and J gave up 5 bases, with 14 bases separating them.

This clone was counted once. J is TRBJ2-1 and V is TRBV12-3 or TRBV12-4; D might be TRBD1 (6 bases). V was shortened by 4 bases and J by 10 bases, with 11 bases between the two germline ends. The CDR3 spans 12 residues. The CDR3 loop is CASSWGLVEQFF. Written as DNA, the CDR3 is TGTGCCAGCAGTTGGGGGCTCGTCGAGCAGTTCTTC.

The J gene is TRBJ2-5, the V gene TRBV6-5; D unresolved. The CDR3 has 12 amino acids. Between the trimmed V and J ends, which lost 2 bases and 5 bases, there was a span of 6 bases. The germline CDR1 and CDR2 sequences are MNHEY and SVGAGI. CDR3 nucleotides: TGTGCCAGCAGTTACGGGTTGGAGACCCAGTACTTC. Protein sequence: CASSYGLETQYF.

The chain couples TRBV4-3 to TRBJ2-5, with D possibly matching TRBD2 (7 bases). CDR3 size: 17 residues. The germline gives CDR1 LGHNA, CDR2 YSLEER. Trimming cost V 0 bases and J 1 base, with 15 bases left between them. As DNA, the CDR3 is TGCGCCAGCAGCCAAGATTTAAGGGGGGGCCGCCAAGAGACCCAGTACTTC. Translated: CASSQDLRGGRQETQYF.

The rearrangement links TRBV14 to TRBJ1-1, with TRBD1 as a possible D gene (5 bases). Germline-derived CDR1 and CDR2 are SGHDN and FVKESK. This CDR3 spans 13 amino acids. V was trimmed by 1 base and J by 3 bases, leaving 6 bases between them. CDR3 nucleotide sequence: TGTGCCAGCAGCCAAGGGGGCTACACTGAAGCTTTCTTT. Protein product: CASSQGGYTEAFF.

This chain uses TRBV6-1 with TRBJ1-4, with D uncertain. The CDR3 extends over 16 amino acids. Trimming left V 2 bases short and J 4 bases short, with 14 bases between. CDR1 is MNHNS and CDR2 is SASEGT in the germline V gene. The CDR3: CASSEPVGTLNEKLFF. In DNA form, the CDR3 reads TGTGCCAGCAGTGAACCCGTGGGCACACTTAATGAAAAACTGTTTTTT.

The chain combines TRBV5-1 with TRBJ1-1, with D possibly matching TRBD1 (6 bases). V gave up 4 bases and J gave up 4 bases, with 14 bases separating them. There are 14 residues in the CDR3. The germline CDR1 and CDR2 sequences are SGHRS and YFSETQ. CDR3 protein: CASSGGTPGTEAFF. The CDR3 coding sequence is TGCGCCAGCAGCGGCGGGACACCGGGCACTGAAGCTTTCTTT.